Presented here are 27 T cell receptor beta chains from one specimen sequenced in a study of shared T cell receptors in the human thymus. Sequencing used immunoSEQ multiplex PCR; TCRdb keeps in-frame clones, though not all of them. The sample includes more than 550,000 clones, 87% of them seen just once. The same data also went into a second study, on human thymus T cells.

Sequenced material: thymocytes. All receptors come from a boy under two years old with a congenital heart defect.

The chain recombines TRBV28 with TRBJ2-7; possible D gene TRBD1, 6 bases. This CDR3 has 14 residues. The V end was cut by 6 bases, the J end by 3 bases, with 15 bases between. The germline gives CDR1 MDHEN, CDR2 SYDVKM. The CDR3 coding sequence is TGTGCCAGCAGCGCCGGGACACCCTACTACGAGCAGTACTTC. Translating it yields CASSAGTPYYEQYF.

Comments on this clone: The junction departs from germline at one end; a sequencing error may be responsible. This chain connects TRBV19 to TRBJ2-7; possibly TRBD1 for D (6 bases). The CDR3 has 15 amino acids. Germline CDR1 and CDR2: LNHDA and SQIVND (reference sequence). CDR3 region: CASSKGQGPSYEQYF. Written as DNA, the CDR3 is TGTGCCAGCAGTAAGGGCCAGGGGCCCTCCTACGAGCAGTACTTC.

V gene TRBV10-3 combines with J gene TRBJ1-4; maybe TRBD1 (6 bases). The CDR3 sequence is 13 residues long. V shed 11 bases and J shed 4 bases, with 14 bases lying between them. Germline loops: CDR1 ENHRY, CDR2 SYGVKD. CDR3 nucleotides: TGTGCCGCCGGAGACAGGAGTAATGAAAAACTGTTTTTT. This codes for CAAGDRSNEKLFF.

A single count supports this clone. The CDR3 DNA reads as TGTGCCAGCAGTGAAGGGACAGCCCAATTATATCGGCCATACACTGAAGCTTTCTTT. It is translated as CASSEGTAQLYRPYTEAFF. The genes are TRBV2 and TRBJ1-1, with TRBD1 as a possible D gene (6 bases). V lost 1 base and J 3 bases, leaving 24 bases between the germline ends. Germline CDR1 and CDR2: SNHLY and FYNNEI. This CDR3 comprises 19 residues.

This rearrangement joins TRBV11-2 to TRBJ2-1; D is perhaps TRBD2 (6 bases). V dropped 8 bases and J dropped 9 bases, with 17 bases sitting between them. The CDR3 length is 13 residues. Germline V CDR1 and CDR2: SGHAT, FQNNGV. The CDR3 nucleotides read TGTGCCAGCGGACACTTGAAGGAGGGTGAGCAGTTCTTC. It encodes CASGHLKEGEQFF.

CDR3 coding DNA: TGTGCCACCAGCAGAGCACGGGGTTATAGCAATCAGCCCCAGCATTTT. Its translation is CATSRARGYSNQPQHF. The chain employs TRBV15 and TRBJ1-5; D not certain. V dropped 1 base and J dropped 0 bases, with 10 bases sitting between them. Germline V gene lookup returns CDR1 LNHNV and CDR2 YYDKDF (reference sequence). The CDR3 sequence is 16 residues long.

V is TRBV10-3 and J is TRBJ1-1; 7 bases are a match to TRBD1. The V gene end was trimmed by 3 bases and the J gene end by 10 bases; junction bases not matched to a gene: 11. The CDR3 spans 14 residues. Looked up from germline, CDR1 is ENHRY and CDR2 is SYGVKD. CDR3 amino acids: CAISDPDRVGRAFF. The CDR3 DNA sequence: TGTGCCATCAGTGACCCAGACAGGGTGGGTCGAGCTTTCTTT.

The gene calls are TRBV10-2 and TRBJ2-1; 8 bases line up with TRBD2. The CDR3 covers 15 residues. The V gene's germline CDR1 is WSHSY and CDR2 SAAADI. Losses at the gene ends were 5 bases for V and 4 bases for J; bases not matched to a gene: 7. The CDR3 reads CASSWTSFKYNEQFF. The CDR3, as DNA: TGCGCCAGCAGTTGGACTAGCTTTAAATACAATGAGCAGTTCTTC.

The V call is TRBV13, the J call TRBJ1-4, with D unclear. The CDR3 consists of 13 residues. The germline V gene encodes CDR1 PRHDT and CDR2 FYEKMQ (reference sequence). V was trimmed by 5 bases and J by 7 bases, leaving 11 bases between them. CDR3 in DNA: TGTGCCAGCAGCAGCCGCCTCCGTGAAAAACTGTTTTTT. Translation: CASSSRLREKLFF. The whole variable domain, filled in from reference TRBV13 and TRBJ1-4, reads AAGVIQSPRHLIKEKRETATLKCYPIPRHDTVYWYQQGPGQDPQFLISFYEKMQSDKGSIPDRFSAQQFSDYHSELNMSSLELGDSALYFCASSSRLREKLFFGSGTQLSVL.

The DNA of the CDR3 is TGTGCCAGCAGTTTTGGGGTCGGGACACCCCTGGGAACTGAAGCTTTCTTT. Its protein is CASSFGVGTPLGTEAFF. The chain combines TRBV28 with TRBJ1-1, with TRBD1 as a possible D gene (6 bases). The CDR3 has 17 amino acids. The V and J ends lost 3 bases and 5 bases respectively, with 22 bases between them. Germline V gene data show CDR1 as MDHEN and CDR2 as SYDVKM.

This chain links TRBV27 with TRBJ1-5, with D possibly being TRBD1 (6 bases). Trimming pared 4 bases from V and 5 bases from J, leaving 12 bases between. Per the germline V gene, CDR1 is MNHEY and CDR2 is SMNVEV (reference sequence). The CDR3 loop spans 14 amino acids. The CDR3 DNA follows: TGTGCCAGCAGTTATCAGGGGCCATATCAGCCCCAGCATTTT. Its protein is CASSYQGPYQPQHF.

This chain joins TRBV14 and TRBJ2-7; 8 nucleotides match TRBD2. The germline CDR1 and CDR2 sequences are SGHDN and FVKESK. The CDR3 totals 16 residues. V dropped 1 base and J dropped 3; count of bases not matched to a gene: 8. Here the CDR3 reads CASSQGGTRSLYEQYF. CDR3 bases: TGTGCCAGCAGCCAAGGCGGGACTAGATCTCTCTACGAGCAGTACTTC.

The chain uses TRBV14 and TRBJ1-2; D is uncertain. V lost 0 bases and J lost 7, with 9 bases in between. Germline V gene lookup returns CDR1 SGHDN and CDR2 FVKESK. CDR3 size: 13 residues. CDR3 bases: TGTGCCAGCAGCCAAGAGAGGCATGGTGGCTACACCTTC. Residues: CASSQERHGGYTF.

This CDR3 reads CASSLVWRGLLNTGELFF. CDR3 coding DNA: TGCGCCAGCAGCTTGGTCTGGCGGGGGCTCCTGAACACCGGGGAGCTGTTTTTT. This chain connects TRBV5-1 to TRBJ2-2; TRBD2 is a possible D gene (7 bases). Germline V CDR1 and CDR2: SGHRS, YFSETQ. This CDR3 spans 18 amino acids. The V end lost 0 bases, the J end lost 1 base, and 16 bases lay between the germline ends.

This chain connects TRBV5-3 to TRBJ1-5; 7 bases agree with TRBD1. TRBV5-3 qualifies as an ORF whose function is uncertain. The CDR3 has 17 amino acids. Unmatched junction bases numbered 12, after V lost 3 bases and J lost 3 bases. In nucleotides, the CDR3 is TGTGCCAGAAGCTCTCCCTTAGGGGGCGACCACAATCAGCCCCAGCATTTT. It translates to CARSSPLGGDHNQPQHF.

CDR3: CASSQGLAGIYEQYF. The CDR3 nucleotides read TGCGCCAGCAGCCAAGGACTAGCGGGGATTTACGAGCAGTACTTC. The chain employs TRBV4-3 and TRBJ2-7, with 11 bases that match TRBD2. V lost 1 base to trimming and J lost 4 bases; unmatched junction nucleotides: 3. The germline V gene has CDR1 LGHNA and CDR2 YSLEER. The CDR3 is 15 residues long.

The CDR3: CASSPTLGDSYGYTF. The CDR3 nucleotides are TGTGCCAGTAGTCCCACCCTCGGGGACAGCTATGGCTACACCTTC. This chain uses TRBV19 with TRBJ1-2; 7 bases fit TRBD1. J was trimmed by 4 bases and V by 5 bases; bases with no gene match: 10. Germline values: CDR1 LNHDA, CDR2 SQIVND (reference sequence). This CDR3 region has 15 residues.

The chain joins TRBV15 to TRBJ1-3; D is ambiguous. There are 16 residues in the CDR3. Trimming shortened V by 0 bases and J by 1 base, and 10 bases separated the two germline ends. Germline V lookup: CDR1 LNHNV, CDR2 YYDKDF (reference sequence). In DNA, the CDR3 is TGTGCCACCAGCAGAGAGAGGGAACCGTCTGGAAACACCATATATTTT. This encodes CATSREREPSGNTIYF.

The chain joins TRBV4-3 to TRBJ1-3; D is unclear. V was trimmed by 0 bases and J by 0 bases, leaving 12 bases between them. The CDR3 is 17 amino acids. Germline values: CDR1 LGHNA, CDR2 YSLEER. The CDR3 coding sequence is TGCGCCAGCAGCCAAGACGGCTCTCAGGTCTCTGGAAACACCATATATTTT. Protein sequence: CASSQDGSQVSGNTIYF.

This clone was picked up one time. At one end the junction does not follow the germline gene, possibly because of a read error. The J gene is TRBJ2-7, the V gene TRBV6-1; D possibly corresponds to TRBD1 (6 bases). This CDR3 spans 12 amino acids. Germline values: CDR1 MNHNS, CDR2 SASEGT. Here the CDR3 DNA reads TGTGCCAGCAGAACAGGGTCCTTCGAGCAGTACTTC. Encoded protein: CASRTGSFEQYF.

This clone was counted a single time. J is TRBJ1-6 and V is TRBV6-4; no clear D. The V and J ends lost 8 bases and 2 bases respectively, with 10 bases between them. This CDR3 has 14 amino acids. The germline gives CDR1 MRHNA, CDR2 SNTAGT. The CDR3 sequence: CASRESTYNSPLHF. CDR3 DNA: TGTGCCAGCCGAGAGTCTACCTATAATTCACCCCTCCACTTT.

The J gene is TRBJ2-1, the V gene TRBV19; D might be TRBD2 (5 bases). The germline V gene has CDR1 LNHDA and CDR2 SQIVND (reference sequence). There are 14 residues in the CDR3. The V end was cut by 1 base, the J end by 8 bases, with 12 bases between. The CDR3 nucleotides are TGTGCCAGTAGTATAGCGGGGAGAGTCTATGAGCAGTTCTTC. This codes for CASSIAGRVYEQFF.

The CDR3 bases are TGCGCCAGCAGCCGCCTGCCGGGACACCGAGAGACTAACTATGGCTACACCTTC. Protein: CASSRLPGHRETNYGYTF. The chain recombines TRBV4-1 with TRBJ1-2; D perhaps matches TRBD1 (6 bases). Germline CDR1 reads MGHRA; CDR2 reads YSYEKL. Trimming took off 4 bases at V and 0 bases at J, with 21 bases between the two ends. The CDR3 loop spans 18 amino acids.

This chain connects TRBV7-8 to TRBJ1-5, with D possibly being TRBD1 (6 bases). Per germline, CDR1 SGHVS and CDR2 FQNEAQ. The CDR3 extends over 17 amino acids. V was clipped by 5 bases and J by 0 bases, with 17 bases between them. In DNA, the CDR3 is TGTGCCAGCAGCCCGACAGGTGGAACGTATAGCAATCAGCCCCAGCATTTT. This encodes CASSPTGGTYSNQPQHF. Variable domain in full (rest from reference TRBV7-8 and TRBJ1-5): GAGVSQSPRYKVAKRGQDVALRCDPISGHVSLFWYQQALGQGPEFLTYFQNEAQLDKSGLPSDRFFAERPEGSVSTLKIQRTQQEDSAVYLCASSPTGGTYSNQPQHFGDGTRLSIL.

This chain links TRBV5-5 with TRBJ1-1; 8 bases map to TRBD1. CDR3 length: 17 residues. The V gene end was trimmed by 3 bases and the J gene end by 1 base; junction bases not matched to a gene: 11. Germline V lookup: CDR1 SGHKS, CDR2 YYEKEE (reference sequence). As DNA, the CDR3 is TGTGCCAGCAGCTCGGACCGGGACAGGAAAAGGAACACTGAAGCTTTCTTT. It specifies CASSSDRDRKRNTEAFF.

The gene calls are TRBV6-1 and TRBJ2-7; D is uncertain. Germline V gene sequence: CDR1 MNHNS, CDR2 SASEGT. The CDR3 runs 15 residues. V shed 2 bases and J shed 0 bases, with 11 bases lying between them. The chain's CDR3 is CASSELQLSSYEQYF. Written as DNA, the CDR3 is TGTGCCAGCAGTGAACTCCAGTTAAGCTCCTACGAGCAGTACTTC.

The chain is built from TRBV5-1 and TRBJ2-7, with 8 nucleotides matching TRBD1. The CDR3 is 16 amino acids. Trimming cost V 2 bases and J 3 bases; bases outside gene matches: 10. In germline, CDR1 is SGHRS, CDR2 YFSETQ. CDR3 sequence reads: CASSLRWSGQGYEQYF. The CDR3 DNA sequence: TGCGCCAGCAGCTTACGATGGTCAGGACAGGGCTACGAGCAGTACTTC.